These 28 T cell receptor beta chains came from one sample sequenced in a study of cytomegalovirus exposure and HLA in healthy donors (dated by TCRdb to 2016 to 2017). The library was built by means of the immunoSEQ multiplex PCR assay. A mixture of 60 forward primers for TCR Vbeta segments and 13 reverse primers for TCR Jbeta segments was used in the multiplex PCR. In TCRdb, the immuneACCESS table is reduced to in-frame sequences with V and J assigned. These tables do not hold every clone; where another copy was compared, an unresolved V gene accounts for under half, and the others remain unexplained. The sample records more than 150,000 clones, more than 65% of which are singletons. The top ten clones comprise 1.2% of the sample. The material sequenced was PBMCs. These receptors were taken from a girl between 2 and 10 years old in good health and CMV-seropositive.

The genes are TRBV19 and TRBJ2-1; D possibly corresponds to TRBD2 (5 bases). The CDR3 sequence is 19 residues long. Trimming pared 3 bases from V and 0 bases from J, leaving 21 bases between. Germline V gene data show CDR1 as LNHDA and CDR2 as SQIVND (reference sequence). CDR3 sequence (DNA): TGTGCCAGTAGTATGAGGGCTAGGAACCGAAGGAGCTCCTACAATGAGCAGTTCTTC. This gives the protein CASSMRARNRRSSYNEQFF.

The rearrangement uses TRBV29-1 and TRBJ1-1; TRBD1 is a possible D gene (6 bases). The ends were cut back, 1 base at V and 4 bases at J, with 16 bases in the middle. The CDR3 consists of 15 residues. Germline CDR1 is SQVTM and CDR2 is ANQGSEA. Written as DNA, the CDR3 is TGCAGCGTTGAAGGGAGCAGGGGCGGAGGCACTGAAGCTTTCTTT. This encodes CSVEGSRGGGTEAFF.

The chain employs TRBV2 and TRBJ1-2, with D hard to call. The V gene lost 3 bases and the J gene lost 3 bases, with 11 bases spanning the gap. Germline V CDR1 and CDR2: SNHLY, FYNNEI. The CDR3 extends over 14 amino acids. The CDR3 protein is CASSESVRYYGYTF. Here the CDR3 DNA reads TGTGCCAGCAGTGAGTCGGTCAGGTACTATGGCTACACCTTC.

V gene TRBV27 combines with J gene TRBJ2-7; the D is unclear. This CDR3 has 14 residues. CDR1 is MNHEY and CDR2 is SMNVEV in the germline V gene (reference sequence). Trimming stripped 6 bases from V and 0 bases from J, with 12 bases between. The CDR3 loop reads CASRDTVSSYEQYF. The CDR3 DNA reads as TGTGCCAGCAGAGACACCGTGAGCTCCTACGAGCAGTACTTC.

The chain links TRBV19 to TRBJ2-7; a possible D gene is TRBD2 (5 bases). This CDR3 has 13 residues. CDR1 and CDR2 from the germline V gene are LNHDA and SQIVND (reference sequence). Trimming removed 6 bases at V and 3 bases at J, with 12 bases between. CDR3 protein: CASRESGNYEQYF. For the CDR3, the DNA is TGTGCCAGTAGGGAATCGGGGAACTACGAGCAGTACTTC.

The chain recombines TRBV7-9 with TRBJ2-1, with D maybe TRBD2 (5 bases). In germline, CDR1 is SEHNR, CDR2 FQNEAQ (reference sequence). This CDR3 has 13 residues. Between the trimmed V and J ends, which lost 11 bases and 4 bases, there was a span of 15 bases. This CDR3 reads CAVPSGEYNEQFF. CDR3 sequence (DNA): TGTGCCGTCCCTTCCGGGGAATACAATGAGCAGTTCTTC.

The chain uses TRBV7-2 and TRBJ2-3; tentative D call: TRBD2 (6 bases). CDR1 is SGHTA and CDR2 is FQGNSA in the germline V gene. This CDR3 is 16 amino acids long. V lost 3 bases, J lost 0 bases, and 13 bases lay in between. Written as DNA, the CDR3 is TGTGCCAGCAGCTTCGGGACTGCCCCTAGCACAGATACGCAGTATTTT. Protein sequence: CASSFGTAPSTDTQYF.

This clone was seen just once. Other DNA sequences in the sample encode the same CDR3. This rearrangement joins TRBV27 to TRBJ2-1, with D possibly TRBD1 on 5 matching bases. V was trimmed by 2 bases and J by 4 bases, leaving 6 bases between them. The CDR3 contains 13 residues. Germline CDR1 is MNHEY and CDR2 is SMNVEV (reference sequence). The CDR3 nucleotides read TGTGCCAGCAGTTTAGGGGCGTACAATGAGCAGTTCTTC. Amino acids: CASSLGAYNEQFF.

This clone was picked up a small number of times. The CDR3 bases are TGTGCCAGCAGCGGAGGGACTAGCGGGAGGGCCGCCTACAATGAGCAGTTCTTC. It is translated as CASSGGTSGRAAYNEQFF. The chain has TRBV9 and TRBJ2-1; 16 nucleotides line up with TRBD2. Per the germline V gene, CDR1 is SGDLS and CDR2 is YYNGEE. Trimming took 3 bases from V and 2 from J; bases not matched to a gene: 5. CDR3 size: 18 residues. Variable domain in full (rest from reference TRBV9 and TRBJ2-1): DSGVTQTPKHLITATGQRVTLRCSPRSGDLSVYWYQQSLDQGLQFLIQYYNGEERAKGNILERFSAQQFPDLHSELNLSSLELGDSALYFCASSGGTSGRAAYNEQFFGPGTRLTVL.

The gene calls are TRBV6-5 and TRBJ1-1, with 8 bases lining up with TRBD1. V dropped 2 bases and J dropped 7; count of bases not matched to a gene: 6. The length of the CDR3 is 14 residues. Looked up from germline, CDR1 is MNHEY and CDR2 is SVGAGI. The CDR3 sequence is CASSYQTGVDEAFF. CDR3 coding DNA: TGTGCCAGCAGTTACCAGACAGGGGTGGATGAAGCTTTCTTT.

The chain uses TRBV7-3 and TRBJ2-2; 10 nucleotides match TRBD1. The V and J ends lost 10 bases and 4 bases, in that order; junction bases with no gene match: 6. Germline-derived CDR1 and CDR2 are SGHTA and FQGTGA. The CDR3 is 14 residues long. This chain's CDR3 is CAKGGTGVTGELFF. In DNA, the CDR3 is TGTGCCAAGGGGGGGACAGGGGTCACCGGGGAGCTGTTTTTT.

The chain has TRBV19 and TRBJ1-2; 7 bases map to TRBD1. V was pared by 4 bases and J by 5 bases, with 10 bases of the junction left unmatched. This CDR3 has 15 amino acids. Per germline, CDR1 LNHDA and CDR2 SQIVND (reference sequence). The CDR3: CASSTQTGRSYGYTF. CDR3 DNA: TGTGCCAGTAGTACCCAGACAGGGAGGTCATATGGCTACACCTTC. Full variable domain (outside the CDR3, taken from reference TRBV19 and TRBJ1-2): DGGITQSPKYLFRKEGQNVTLSCEQNLNHDAMYWYRQDPGQGLRLIYYSQIVNDFQKGDIAEGYSVSREKKESFPLTVTSAQKNPTAFYLCASSTQTGRSYGYTFGSGTRLTVV.

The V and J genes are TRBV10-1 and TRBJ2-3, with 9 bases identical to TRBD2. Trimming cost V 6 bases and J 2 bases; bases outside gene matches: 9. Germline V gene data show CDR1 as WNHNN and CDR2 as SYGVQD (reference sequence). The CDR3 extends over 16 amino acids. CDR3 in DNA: TGCGCCAGCAGCACCGCTAGCGGGATCCTCACAGATACGCAGTATTTT. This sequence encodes CASSTASGILTDTQYF.

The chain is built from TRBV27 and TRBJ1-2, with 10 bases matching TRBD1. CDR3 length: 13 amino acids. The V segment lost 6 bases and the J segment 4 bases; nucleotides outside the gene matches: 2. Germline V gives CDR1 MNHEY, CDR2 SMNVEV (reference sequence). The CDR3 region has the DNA TGTGCCAGCAGCTGGGACAGGGGCTATGGCTACACCTTC. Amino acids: CASSWDRGYGYTF.

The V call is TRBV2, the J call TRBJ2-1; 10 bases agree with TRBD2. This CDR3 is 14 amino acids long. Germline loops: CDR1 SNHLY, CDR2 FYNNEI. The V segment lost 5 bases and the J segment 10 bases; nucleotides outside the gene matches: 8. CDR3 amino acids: CASSSPSGSREQFF. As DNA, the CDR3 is TGTGCCAGCAGTAGTCCTAGCGGGAGTCGAGAGCAGTTCTTC.

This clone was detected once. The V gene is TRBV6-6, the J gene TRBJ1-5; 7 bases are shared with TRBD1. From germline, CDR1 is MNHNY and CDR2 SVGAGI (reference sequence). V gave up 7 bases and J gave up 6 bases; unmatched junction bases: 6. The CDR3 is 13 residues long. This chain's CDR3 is CASTSQGSQPQHF. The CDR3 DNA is TGTGCCAGCACCTCACAGGGGTCTCAGCCCCAGCATTTT.

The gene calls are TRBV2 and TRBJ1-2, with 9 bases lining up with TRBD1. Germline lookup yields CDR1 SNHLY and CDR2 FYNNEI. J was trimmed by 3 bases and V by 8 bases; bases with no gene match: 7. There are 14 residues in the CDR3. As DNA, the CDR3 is TGTGCCAGCGGAGACAGGGGGACCGACTATGGCTACACCTTC. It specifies CASGDRGTDYGYTF.

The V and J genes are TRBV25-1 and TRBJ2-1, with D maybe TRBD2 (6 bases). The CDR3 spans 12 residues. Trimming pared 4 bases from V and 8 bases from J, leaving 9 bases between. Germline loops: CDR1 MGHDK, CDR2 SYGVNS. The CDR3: CASSGPGDEQFF. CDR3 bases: TGTGCCAGCAGTGGGCCGGGGGATGAGCAGTTCTTC.

The CDR3 spells CSALRGLEAFF. The CDR3 coding sequence is TGCAGCGCACTCAGGGGGCTGGAAGCTTTCTTT. The V and J genes are TRBV29-1 and TRBJ1-1, with 8 bases fitting TRBD1. Germline CDR1 is SQVTM and CDR2 is ANQGSEA. The CDR3 is 11 residues long. The V segment lost 7 bases and the J segment 8 bases; nucleotides outside the gene matches: 6.

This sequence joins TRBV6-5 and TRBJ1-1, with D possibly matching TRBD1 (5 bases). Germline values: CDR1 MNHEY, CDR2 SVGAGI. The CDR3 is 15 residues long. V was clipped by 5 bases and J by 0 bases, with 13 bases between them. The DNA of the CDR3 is TGTGCCAGCAGTCAGCTTCGGGGGGTGAACACTGAAGCTTTCTTT. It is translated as CASSQLRGVNTEAFF.

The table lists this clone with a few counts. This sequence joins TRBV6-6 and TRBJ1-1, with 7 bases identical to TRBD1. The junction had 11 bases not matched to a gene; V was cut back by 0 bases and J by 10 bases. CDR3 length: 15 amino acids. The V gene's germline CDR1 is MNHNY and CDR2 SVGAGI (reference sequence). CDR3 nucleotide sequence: TGTGCCAGCAGTTACTCGACAGGGCACCAGAGGGGAGCTTTCTTT. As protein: CASSYSTGHQRGAFF.

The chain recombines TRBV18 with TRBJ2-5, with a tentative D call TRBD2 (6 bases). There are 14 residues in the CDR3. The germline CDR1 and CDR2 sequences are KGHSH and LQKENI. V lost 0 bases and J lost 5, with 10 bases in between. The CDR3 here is CASSPPWEEETQYF. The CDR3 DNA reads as TGTGCCAGCTCACCACCGTGGGAGGAGGAGACCCAGTACTTC.

CDR3 coding DNA: TGTGCCAGCAGCTTATGGCGGCTAGCGGGAGTGTCGGATACGCAGTATTTT. It yields the protein CASSLWRLAGVSDTQYF. The V call is TRBV11-2, the J call TRBJ2-3; 10 bases line up with TRBD2. The CDR3 has 17 amino acids. Germline values: CDR1 SGHAT, CDR2 FQNNGV. Trimming cost V 2 bases and J 6 bases; bases outside gene matches: 11.

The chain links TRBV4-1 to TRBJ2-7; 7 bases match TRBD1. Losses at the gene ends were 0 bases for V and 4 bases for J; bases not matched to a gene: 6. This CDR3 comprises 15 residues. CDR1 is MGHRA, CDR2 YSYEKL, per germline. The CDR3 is CASSQDGDRVYEQYF. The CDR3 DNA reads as TGCGCCAGCAGCCAAGATGGAGACAGGGTTTACGAGCAGTACTTC.

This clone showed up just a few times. As DNA, the CDR3 is TGTGCCAGCAGTACGACGACACAAAAGCGCACAGATACGCAGTATTTT. Translated, it gives CASSTTTQKRTDTQYF. J is TRBJ2-3 and V is TRBV2; D remains unclear. The CDR3 runs to 16 residues. The V gene's germline CDR1 is SNHLY and CDR2 FYNNEI. Deletions cut 5 bases from V and 1 base from J, with 16 bases between.

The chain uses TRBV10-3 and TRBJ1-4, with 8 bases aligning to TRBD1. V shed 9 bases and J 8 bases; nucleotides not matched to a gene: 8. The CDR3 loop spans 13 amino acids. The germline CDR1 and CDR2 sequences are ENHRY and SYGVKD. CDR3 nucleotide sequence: TGTGCCATACAGGGGGGAGTAGGCGAAAAACTGTTTTTT. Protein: CAIQGGVGEKLFF.

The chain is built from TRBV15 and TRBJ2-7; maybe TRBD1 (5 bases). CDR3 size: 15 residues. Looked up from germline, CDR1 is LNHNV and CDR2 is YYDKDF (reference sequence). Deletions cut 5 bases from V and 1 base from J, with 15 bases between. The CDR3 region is CATSSWGPGSYEQYF. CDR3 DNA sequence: TGTGCCACCAGCTCTTGGGGCCCCGGGTCCTACGAGCAGTACTTC.

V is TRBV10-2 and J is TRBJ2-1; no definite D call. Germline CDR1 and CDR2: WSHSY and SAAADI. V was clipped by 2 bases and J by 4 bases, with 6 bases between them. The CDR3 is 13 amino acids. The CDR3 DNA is TGCGCCAGCAGTGAGGGCCCTTACAATGAGCAGTTCTTC. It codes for CASSEGPYNEQFF.